Below are 28 T cell receptor beta chains sequenced from a single sample in a study of T cell responses to AZD1222 COVID-19 vaccine. The protocol was immunoSEQ multiplex PCR, while the TCRdb copy is restricted to in-frame clones and leaves out a portion. This table holds about 150,000 clones, 65% to 90% found once. This specimen consisted of peripheral blood, obtained 28 days after the second dose of the MenACWY control vaccine. Receptors originate from an adult who received the MenACWY meningococcal vaccine as a control.

The chain joins TRBV7-2 to TRBJ1-1, with TRBD1 matching 8 bases. V lost 5 bases and J lost 6; bases outside the gene matches: 5. This CDR3 is built from 13 residues. CDR1 and CDR2 from the germline V gene are SGHTA and FQGNSA. The CDR3 sequence is CASSPPTGAEAFF. DNA of the CDR3: TGTGCCAGCAGCCCACCGACAGGGGCTGAAGCTTTCTTT.

This CDR3 reads CASTGAMPGSPLHF. CDR3 coding DNA: TGTGCCAGCACCGGCGCAATGCCGGGTTCACCCCTCCACTTT. The genes are TRBV2 and TRBJ1-6; D ambiguous. The germline V gene encodes CDR1 SNHLY and CDR2 FYNNEI. The CDR3 length is 14 residues. Trimming cost V 7 bases and J 9 bases, with 16 bases left between them. Full variable domain (outside the CDR3, taken from reference TRBV2 and TRBJ1-6): EPEVTQTPSHQVTQMGQEVILRCVPISNHLYFYWYRQILGQKVEFLVSFYNNEISEKSEIFDDQFSVERPDGSNFTLKIRSTKLEDSAMYFCASTGAMPGSPLHFGNGTRLTVT.

The gene calls are TRBV19 and TRBJ1-4; no firm D call. V dropped 5 bases and J dropped 8 bases, with 21 bases sitting between them. The CDR3 totals 16 residues. Germline V lookup: CDR1 LNHDA, CDR2 SQIVND (reference sequence). This CDR3 is CASSPRGEIRGEKLFF. DNA for the CDR3: TGTGCCAGTAGTCCCCGTGGGGAAATTAGAGGGGAAAAACTGTTTTTT. Combining the CDR3 with reference TRBV19 and TRBJ1-4 gives the whole variable domain DGGITQSPKYLFRKEGQNVTLSCEQNLNHDAMYWYRQDPGQGLRLIYYSQIVNDFQKGDIAEGYSVSREKKESFPLTVTSAQKNPTAFYLCASSPRGEIRGEKLFFGSGTQLSVL.

The chain carries TRBV6-6 and TRBJ1-1, with TRBD1 matching 7 bases. CDR1 is MNHNY and CDR2 is SVGAGI in the germline V gene (reference sequence). This CDR3 contains 16 residues. V shed 2 bases and J 4 bases; nucleotides not matched to a gene: 10. Here the CDR3 reads CASSYRRQGSVTEAFF. The CDR3 region has the DNA TGTGCCAGCAGTTACCGGAGACAGGGCTCGGTCACTGAAGCTTTCTTT.

This clone turned up a few times. The chain couples TRBV10-3 to TRBJ1-1; D is perhaps TRBD1 (6 bases). This CDR3 has 13 residues. V dropped 3 bases and J dropped 5 bases, with 10 bases sitting between them. Germline V gives CDR1 ENHRY, CDR2 SYGVKD. The CDR3 DNA is TGTGCCATCAGTGAAGCAGGGGTAACTGAAGCTTTCTTT. It is translated as CAISEAGVTEAFF.

This CDR3 is CASSNRATNTEAFF. CDR3 nucleotides: TGTGCCAGTTCGAACAGGGCTACGAACACTGAAGCTTTCTTT. The rearrangement joins TRBV28 to TRBJ1-1; perhaps TRBD1 as D (6 bases). Germline CDR1 reads MDHEN; CDR2 reads SYDVKM. V was trimmed by 9 bases and J by 1 base, leaving 15 bases between them. The CDR3 spans 14 residues.

The rearrangement uses TRBV2 and TRBJ1-2, with a weak D call TRBD1 (6 bases). Germline CDR1 SNHLY, CDR2 FYNNEI. The V gene lost 6 bases and the J gene lost 5 bases, with 19 bases spanning the gap. The CDR3 is made up of 15 amino acids. The CDR3 spells CASRQGLDRRYGYTF. The CDR3 DNA reads TGTGCCAGCAGGCAGGGGCTAGATCGACGGTATGGCTACACCTTC.

The V call is TRBV10-3, the J call TRBJ2-2; 9 nucleotides match TRBD1. V lost 4 bases to trimming and J lost 6 bases; unmatched junction nucleotides: 3. Per the germline V gene, CDR1 is ENHRY and CDR2 is SYGVKD. This CDR3 comprises 14 residues. Here the CDR3 reads CAISAQGAAGELFF. The CDR3 bases are TGTGCCATCAGTGCACAGGGGGCTGCCGGGGAGCTGTTTTTT.

V gene TRBV19 combines with J gene TRBJ1-2; 10 bases line up with TRBD1. CDR3 length equals 22 residues. Germline CDR1 LNHDA, CDR2 SQIVND (reference sequence). The trim removed 2 bases at V and 2 bases at J, leaving 23 bases unmatched. DNA of the CDR3: TGTGCCAGTAGTATAAGGTTGGGACAGGGGTTTTTCCTTCCCCATTTAAACTATGGCTACACCTTC. This codes for CASSIRLGQGFFLPHLNYGYTF.

The rearrangement links TRBV9 to TRBJ2-1; 8 bases align to TRBD2. The length of the CDR3 is 17 residues. The V segment lost 3 bases and the J segment 1 base; nucleotides outside the gene matches: 9. The V gene's germline CDR1 is SGDLS and CDR2 YYNGEE. The CDR3 nucleotides are TGTGCCAGCAGCGGAGGGGGGCCTAGCGGGTCCTACAATGAGCAGTTCTTC. Encoded protein: CASSGGGPSGSYNEQFF.

The sample holds one count of this clone. The rearrangement joins TRBV19 to TRBJ1-6, with 8 bases fitting TRBD1. This CDR3 is built from 15 residues. Germline CDR1 LNHDA, CDR2 SQIVND (reference sequence). V lost 8 bases to trimming and J lost 4 bases; unmatched junction nucleotides: 7. The CDR3 spells CASGTGGAYNSPLHF. CDR3 DNA sequence: TGTGCCAGTGGGACAGGAGGGGCGTATAATTCACCCCTCCACTTT.

J is TRBJ2-7 and V is TRBV30; no clear D. Trimming stripped 2 bases from V and 3 bases from J, with 5 bases between. The CDR3 consists of 11 residues. CDR1 is GTSNPN and CDR2 is SVGIG in the germline V gene (reference sequence). As DNA, the CDR3 is TGTGCCTGGAGTCCAAACTACGAGCAGTACTTC. It specifies CAWSPNYEQYF.

The V gene is TRBV20-1, the J gene TRBJ2-3, with D hard to call. Per germline, CDR1 DFQATT and CDR2 SNEGSKA (reference sequence). Trimming shortened V by 2 bases and J by 4 bases, and 4 bases separated the two germline ends. This CDR3 comprises 11 residues. The CDR3 bases are TGCAGTGCTAGACCCGCAGATACGCAGTATTTT. It yields the protein CSARPADTQYF.

V is TRBV12-3 or TRBV12-4 and J is TRBJ2-5; D is uncertain. The CDR3 loop spans 13 amino acids. The V end lost 5 bases, the J end lost 4 bases, and 11 bases lay between the germline ends. CDR3 in amino acids: CASSRPPRETQYF. In DNA form, the CDR3 reads TGTGCCAGCAGTCGGCCCCCACGAGAGACCCAGTACTTC.

V usage is TRBV15 and J usage is TRBJ2-5; the D is unclear. The CDR3 runs to 15 residues. Germline CDR1 and CDR2: LNHNV and YYDKDF (reference sequence). V was clipped by 2 bases and J by 4 bases, with 14 bases between them. The CDR3 DNA is TGTGCCACCAGCAGAAACGTCGCCCGAGGAGAGACCCAGTACTTC. Its translation: CATSRNVARGETQYF.

This clone came up a few times. The chain combines TRBV29-1 with TRBJ1-4; weak D call: TRBD1 (6 bases). Trimming removed 5 bases at V and 6 bases at J, with 19 bases between. This CDR3 is built from 15 residues. Germline lookup yields CDR1 SQVTM and CDR2 ANQGSEA. DNA for the CDR3: TGCAGCGTTCGACAGGAACCCTCCTATCATGAAAAACTGTTTTTT. Its protein is CSVRQEPSYHEKLFF.

The chain employs TRBV28 and TRBJ1-2, with D unresolved. The CDR3 totals 14 residues. V shed 3 bases and J shed 9 bases, with 17 bases lying between them. Germline V gives CDR1 MDHEN, CDR2 SYDVKM. The CDR3 region has the DNA TGTGCCAGCAGTTTCGGCCACATCTCCTGGAGCTACACCTTC. The encoded protein is CASSFGHISWSYTF.

J is TRBJ2-7 and V is TRBV5-4, with 7 bases lining up with TRBD2. This CDR3 has 13 amino acids. V was clipped by 0 bases and J by 3 bases; unmatched bases: 0. Per the germline V gene, CDR1 is SGHNT and CDR2 is YYREEE (reference sequence). The chain's CDR3 is CASSLERGYEQYF. CDR3 coding DNA: TGTGCCAGCAGCTTGGAGCGGGGCTACGAGCAGTACTTC.

The rearrangement uses TRBV12-5 and TRBJ1-2, with TRBD1 as a possible D gene (6 bases). The germline V gene has CDR1 LGHNT and CDR2 FRNRAP. V lost 1 base and J 4 bases, leaving 13 bases between the germline ends. The CDR3 runs 15 residues. The CDR3 loop reads CASGLGTGHFYGYTF. CDR3 sequence (DNA): TGTGCTAGTGGTTTGGGCACAGGGCATTTCTATGGCTACACCTTC.

The chain uses TRBV4-1 and TRBJ1-3, with no clear D. CDR3 length: 15 residues. Per germline, CDR1 MGHRA and CDR2 YSYEKL. V lost 3 bases, J lost 2 bases, and 11 bases lay in between. The CDR3 sequence is CASSHPGEPGNTIYF. The CDR3 DNA is TGCGCCAGCAGCCACCCTGGGGAGCCTGGAAACACCATATATTTT.

The rearrangement links TRBV11-2 to TRBJ2-3; D gene unclear. The V and J ends lost 5 bases and 0 bases respectively, with 15 bases between them. CDR3 length: 16 amino acids. Germline V lookup: CDR1 SGHAT, CDR2 FQNNGV. The CDR3 sequence: CASSPPPTASTDTQYF. The CDR3 bases are TGTGCCAGCAGCCCCCCCCCGACGGCTAGCACAGATACGCAGTATTTT. The complete variable domain, with remaining parts taken from reference TRBV11-2 and TRBJ2-3, reads EAGVAQSPRYKIIEKRQSVAFWCNPISGHATLYWYQQILGQGPKLLIQFQNNGVVDDSQLPKDRFSAERLKGVDSTLKIQPAKLEDSAVYLCASSPPPTASTDTQYFGPGTRLTVL.

The chain joins TRBV5-4 to TRBJ1-6, with 7 bases aligning to TRBD1. Germline V CDR1 and CDR2: SGHNT, YYREEE (reference sequence). Trimming removed 4 bases from V and 6 bases from J; junction bases left unmatched: 10. The CDR3 contains 16 residues. This chain's CDR3 is CASSVTTGTVNSPLHF. In nucleotides, the CDR3 is TGTGCCAGCAGCGTGACAACCGGGACAGTTAATTCACCCCTCCACTTT.

J is TRBJ1-1 and V is TRBV12-3 or TRBV12-4; TRBD1 is a possible D gene (5 bases). This CDR3 has 13 amino acids. With 3 bases removed from V and 5 bases from J, the gap between germline ends came to 10 bases. CDR3 in amino acids: CASSFEGSTEAFF. The CDR3 coding sequence is TGTGCCAGCAGTTTCGAGGGGTCTACTGAAGCTTTCTTT.

This chain uses TRBV9 with TRBJ2-2; D perhaps matches TRBD1 (6 bases). Deletions cut 1 base from V and 1 base from J, with 11 bases between. The CDR3 contains 16 residues. The germline V gene has CDR1 SGDLS and CDR2 YYNGEE. The CDR3 region is CASSVTTGLNTGELFF. The CDR3 DNA reads TGTGCCAGCAGCGTAACAACAGGGTTGAACACCGGGGAGCTGTTTTTT.

This chain links TRBV12-3 or TRBV12-4 with TRBJ1-2; the D gene is possibly TRBD1 (5 bases). The CDR3 covers 13 residues. V dropped 6 bases and J dropped 3 bases, with 11 bases sitting between them. CDR3 loop: CASRGGGDYGYTF. As DNA, the CDR3 is TGTGCCAGCAGGGGTGGGGGAGACTATGGCTACACCTTC.

This rearrangement joins TRBV10-1 to TRBJ1-1; no reliable D call. V dropped 6 bases and J dropped 0 bases, with 8 bases sitting between them. Germline V gene data show CDR1 as WNHNN and CDR2 as SYGVQD (reference sequence). The CDR3 extends over 13 amino acids. CDR3 sequence reads: CASSVQLNTEAFF. In DNA form, the CDR3 reads TGCGCCAGCAGCGTTCAGCTGAACACTGAAGCTTTCTTT.

This chain connects TRBV6-6 to TRBJ1-2, with D unresolved. The V gene's germline CDR1 is MNHNY and CDR2 SVGAGI (reference sequence). The CDR3 contains 13 residues. V was trimmed by 0 bases and J by 3 bases, leaving 5 bases between them. Here the CDR3 DNA reads TGTGCCAGCAGTTACTCGCTGGACTATGGCTACACCTTC. This sequence encodes CASSYSLDYGYTF.

This clone was counted once. This rearrangement joins TRBV5-4 to TRBJ1-5, with a possible D match to TRBD1 (6 bases). Germline loops: CDR1 SGHNT, CDR2 YYREEE (reference sequence). This CDR3 contains 16 residues. V dropped 5 bases and J dropped 5 bases, with 20 bases sitting between them. CDR3 amino acids: CASSYCRTEPHQPQHF. The CDR3 DNA reads TGTGCCAGCAGTTACTGCCGGACAGAGCCTCATCAGCCCCAGCATTTT.